The next 13 T cell receptor beta chains were all read from a single sample in a study of regulatory T cells in long-lasting Graves disease. Time point of the sample: newly diagnosed GD, antithyroid drugs for less than 3 months. PBMC RNA was the source of the TCR library. Arm-PCR with iRepertoire HTBI primers amplified the CDR3 regions for these TCR beta libraries. TCRdb independently ran MiXCR on the multiplex PCR reads; one entry per CDR3 protein. This table has about 540,000 distinct CDR3 sequences, roughly 13% appearing once. This sample also appeared in a second study, on T cells in Graves' hyperthyroidism and ophthalmopathy.

The starting material was peripheral blood mononuclear cells (PBMCs), obtained at new diagnosis, from a patient treated with antithyroid drugs. These TCRs come from a young man with Graves disease.

This clonotype was observed many times. The chain is built from TRBV10-3 and TRBJ2-2, with D unclear. Germline CDR1 ENHRY, CDR2 SYGVKD. V was shortened by 9 bases and J by 0 bases, with 11 bases between the two germline ends. The CDR3 extends over 14 amino acids. The CDR3 region is CAMRPDANTGELFF. CDR3 nucleotides: TGTGCCATGCGACCCGACGCGAACACCGGGGAGCTGTTTTTT.

This clonotype came up many times. This chain joins TRBV10-2 and TRBJ2-7; 8 positions match TRBD2. The trim removed 4 bases at V and 6 bases at J, leaving 11 bases unmatched. In germline, CDR1 is WSHSY, CDR2 SAAADI. The CDR3 is 15 residues long. The CDR3 DNA follows: TGCGCCAGCAGTGGACCGGGACTAGGAAGTCCCGAGCAGTACTTC. It encodes CASSGPGLGSPEQYF.

This clonotype was detected ten times or more. This rearrangement joins TRBV24-1 to TRBJ2-3; D uncertain. Trimming took off 0 bases at V and 8 bases at J, with 2 bases between the two ends. The CDR3 sequence is 11 residues long. The germline V gene has CDR1 KGHDR and CDR2 SFDVKD. The CDR3 DNA follows: TGTGCCACCAGTGATTTGGCTACGCAGTATTTT. It encodes CATSDLATQYF.

This clonotype was seen many times. The rearrangement joins TRBV6-1 to TRBJ1-1, with 9 positions matching TRBD1. Germline values: CDR1 MNHNS, CDR2 SASEGT. Trimming removed 5 bases from V and 10 bases from J; junction bases left unmatched: 17. CDR3 length equals 16 residues. The CDR3: CASSPVTGGYNRRAFF. CDR3 nucleotides: TGTGCCAGCAGTCCCGTTACAGGGGGCTATAATCGCCGAGCTTTCTTT.

The chain employs TRBV19 and TRBJ1-1; D call uncertain. Germline V lookup: CDR1 LNHDA, CDR2 SQIVND (reference sequence). With 5 bases removed from V and 5 bases from J, the gap between germline ends came to 12 bases. The CDR3 covers 13 residues. The CDR3 loop is CASSDGSRTEAFF. Written as DNA, the CDR3 is TGTGCCAGTAGTGACGGATCTAGGACTGAAGCTTTCTTT.

This clonotype was seen ten or more times. The gene calls are TRBV9 and TRBJ1-1, with TRBD1 matching over 7 bases. Looked up from germline, CDR1 is SGDLS and CDR2 is YYNGEE. The CDR3 extends over 14 amino acids. J was trimmed by 5 bases and V by 3 bases; bases with no gene match: 7. The CDR3 DNA reads as TGTGCCAGCAGCGCAGACAGGGTTGAGACTGAAGCTTTCTTT. Translating it yields CASSADRVETEAFF.

Comment on this clonotype: This may be a read error, as it is one base from a much larger clone. The V gene is TRBV7-9, the J gene TRBJ1-4; weak D call: TRBD1 (5 bases). From germline, CDR1 is SEHNR and CDR2 FQNEAQ (reference sequence). Between the trimmed V and J ends, which lost 4 bases and 11 bases, there was a span of 26 bases. CDR3 length: 17 amino acids. This CDR3 reads CASSSQASSGGGDKLFF. The CDR3 DNA reads as TGTGCCAGCAGCTCGCAAGCCTCGTCGGGGGGAGGTGACAAACTGTTTTTT.

The chain joins TRBV5-1 to TRBJ2-7; TRBD2 matches 10 bases. V was clipped by 4 bases and J by 6 bases; unmatched bases: 7. The CDR3 is 14 residues long. The germline V gene has CDR1 SGHRS and CDR2 YFSETQ. The CDR3 DNA is TGCGCCAGCAGCACAATAGCGGGAGGAACCGAGCAGTACTTC. It specifies CASSTIAGGTEQYF.

The chain employs TRBV6-1 and TRBJ1-2; TRBD1 might be the D (5 bases). The germline V gene encodes CDR1 MNHNS and CDR2 SASEGT. Trimming took off 0 bases at V and 3 bases at J, with 8 bases between the two ends. The CDR3 consists of 14 residues. CDR3 residues: CASSEAWGDYGYTF. In nucleotides, the CDR3 is TGTGCCAGCAGTGAAGCCTGGGGGGACTATGGCTACACCTTC.

This clonotype was seen ten or more times. The rearrangement uses TRBV10-3 and TRBJ2-2; 7 bases agree with TRBD1. V lost 10 bases, J lost 5 bases, and 13 bases stayed unmatched. Per germline, CDR1 ENHRY and CDR2 SYGVKD. CDR3 length: 15 residues. In nucleotides, the CDR3 is TGTGCCACCCATGGGGGTACAGGGGAAACCGGGGAGCTGTTTTTT. This sequence encodes CATHGGTGETGELFF.

Many counts were recorded for this clonotype. The chain has TRBV20-1 and TRBJ2-7; D is ambiguous. From germline, CDR1 is DFQATT and CDR2 SNEGSKA (reference sequence). The CDR3 has 13 residues. The V end was cut by 2 bases, the J end by 2 bases, with 10 bases between. The CDR3 protein is CSARPGPTYEQYF. The CDR3 DNA follows: TGCAGTGCTAGACCAGGACCCACCTACGAGCAGTACTTC.

Ten or more counts support this clonotype. The gene calls are TRBV2 and TRBJ1-6, with 9 bases identical to TRBD1. The CDR3 has 15 amino acids. The V gene's germline CDR1 is SNHLY and CDR2 FYNNEI. Germline trimming cut 4 bases from V and 8 bases from J; bases unmatched to any gene: 6. CDR3 nucleotide sequence: TGTGCCAGCAGTGGGCCGACAGGGGGGCATTCACCCCTCCACTTT. It yields the protein CASSGPTGGHSPLHF.

The chain recombines TRBV19 with TRBJ2-1, with D tentatively TRBD2 (6 bases). From germline, CDR1 is LNHDA and CDR2 SQIVND (reference sequence). Trimming removed 2 bases from V and 7 bases from J, with 6 bases in between. The CDR3 has 12 residues. CDR3: CASSILANEQFF. CDR3 coding DNA: TGTGCCAGTAGTATACTAGCGAATGAGCAGTTCTTC.